Listed below are T cell receptor beta chains from one sample, sequenced in a study of T cell responses to AZD1222 COVID-19 vaccine. Using immunoSEQ multiplex PCR, the repertoire was profiled, and TCRdb retains in-frame clones only, with some absent. The table includes tens of thousands of clones, 75% to 90% detected once. The sequences come from peripheral blood, collected 28 days after the second AZD1222 dose. Receptor source: an adult who received the AZD1222 COVID-19 vaccine. Both conserved end residues are part of each CDR3. D genes are given only for firm matches. Part of the rows lack a size; the others show once, few, many or a class for expanded clones.

CDR3nt: TGTGCCAGCAGCTTATTCCTAGCGGGAGGAAGTGAGACCCAGTACTTC; CDR3aa: CASSLFLAGGSETQYF; d_gene: TRBD2; j_gene: TRBJ2-5; abundance: -; v_gene: TRBV7-9
CDR3nt: TGTGCCAGCAGCCCGGACAGGGGGTCCCAAGAGCAGTACTTC; CDR3aa: CASSPDRGSQEQYF; d_gene: TRBD1; j_gene: TRBJ2-7; abundance: -; v_gene: TRBV5-6
CDR3nt: TGCGCCAGCAGTCTCGACGCGAGGGACAGGGGGGGTAACTATGGCTACACCTTC; CDR3aa: CASSLDARDRGGNYGYTF; d_gene: TRBD1; j_gene: TRBJ1-2; abundance: -; v_gene: TRBV23-1
CDR3nt: TGCGCCAGCAGCCCATTACCGGGACAGGGAACAGATGGCTACACCTTC; CDR3aa: CASSPLPGQGTDGYTF; d_gene: TRBD1; j_gene: TRBJ1-2; abundance: -; v_gene: TRBV5-1
CDR3nt: TGTGCCTCTCGGCCCTCGGCCGCAACTAATGAAAAACTGTTTTTT; CDR3aa: CASRPSAATNEKLFF; d_gene: -; j_gene: TRBJ1-4; abundance: -; v_gene: TRBV7-6
CDR3nt: TGTGCCAGCTCACCAGGAGGGGGAAATCAGCCCCAGCATTTT; CDR3aa: CASSPGGGNQPQHF; d_gene: -; j_gene: TRBJ1-5; abundance: once; v_gene: TRBV18
CDR3nt: TGTGCCAGCAGGGCGCGAGCGGTCTCCTACAATGAGCAGTTCTTC; CDR3aa: CASRARAVSYNEQFF; d_gene: -; j_gene: TRBJ2-1; abundance: -; v_gene: TRBV27
CDR3nt: TGTGCCAGCAGCTTCCCGGGACAACCTAACTATGGCTACACCTTC; CDR3aa: CASSFPGQPNYGYTF; d_gene: -; j_gene: TRBJ1-2; abundance: -; v_gene: TRBV7-9
CDR3nt: TGTGCCAGCAGCTTGGATCTGGGTCAAGAGACCCAGTACTTC; CDR3aa: CASSLDLGQETQYF; d_gene: -; j_gene: TRBJ2-5; abundance: -; v_gene: TRBV5-8
CDR3nt: TGCGCCAGCAGTGAGCGGACAGGCGGGAGCTATGGCTACACCTTC; CDR3aa: CASSERTGGSYGYTF; d_gene: TRBD1; j_gene: TRBJ1-2; abundance: once; v_gene: TRBV10-2
CDR3nt: TGTGCCAGCAGTTACCGGGGGGAGGGCTACACCTTC; CDR3aa: CASSYRGEGYTF; d_gene: -; j_gene: TRBJ1-2; abundance: -; v_gene: TRBV6-6
CDR3nt: TGTGCCAGCAGCGCACAGGGTTCCTATAATTCACCCCTCCACTTT; CDR3aa: CASSAQGSYNSPLHF; d_gene: -; j_gene: TRBJ1-6; abundance: -; v_gene: TRBV4-2
CDR3nt: TGTGCCAGCAGCCAAGAAACTACCGGGTATGATACGCAGTATTTT; CDR3aa: CASSQETTGYDTQYF; d_gene: -; j_gene: TRBJ2-3; abundance: -; v_gene: TRBV14
CDR3nt: TGTGCCAGCAGTTACGTGGGAGTAGTAGGCTACACCTTC; CDR3aa: CASSYVGVVGYTF; d_gene: -; j_gene: TRBJ1-2; abundance: -; v_gene: TRBV6-5
CDR3nt: TGCGCCAGCAGCCATCGACAGGGGGAACACAATCAGCCCCAGCATTTT; CDR3aa: CASSHRQGEHNQPQHF; d_gene: TRBD1; j_gene: TRBJ1-5; abundance: -; v_gene: TRBV4-1
CDR3nt: TGTGCCAGTAGTACCCCCTCGGACAGTTCCTTGAGCTCCTATAATTCACCCCTCCACTTT; CDR3aa: CASSTPSDSSLSSYNSPLHF; d_gene: -; j_gene: TRBJ1-6; abundance: -; v_gene: TRBV19
CDR3nt: TGTGCCTGGAGTGTATCTGTATCCCAAGAGACCCAGTACTTC; CDR3aa: CAWSVSVSQETQYF; d_gene: -; j_gene: TRBJ2-5; abundance: -; v_gene: TRBV30
CDR3nt: TGTGCCAGCAGCACTCATAGCGGTTCTAGGACAGATACGCAGTATTTT; CDR3aa: CASSTHSGSRTDTQYF; d_gene: -; j_gene: TRBJ2-3; abundance: few; v_gene: TRBV7-2
CDR3nt: TGTGCCAGCAGGACAGGGGGCAAAAGCTCTGGAAACACCATATATTTT; CDR3aa: CASRTGGKSSGNTIYF; d_gene: TRBD1; j_gene: TRBJ1-3; abundance: once; v_gene: TRBV28
CDR3nt: TGTGCCAGCATCGACAGGGGGCTCGGCTACACCTTC; CDR3aa: CASIDRGLGYTF; d_gene: TRBD1; j_gene: TRBJ1-2; abundance: -; v_gene: TRBV5-6
CDR3nt: TGTGCCAGCAGCCAAGACAGTAGCGGGAATGAGCAGTTCTTC; CDR3aa: CASSQDSSGNEQFF; d_gene: TRBD2; j_gene: TRBJ2-1; abundance: -; v_gene: TRBV3-1/TRBV3-2
CDR3nt: TGTGCCAGCAGCCCACGTAGAGCCGGCTCTGGAAACACCATATATTTT; CDR3aa: CASSPRRAGSGNTIYF; d_gene: -; j_gene: TRBJ1-3; abundance: once; v_gene: TRBV7-9
CDR3nt: TGTGCCAGCAGGTCCCCTAGGAGCAATCAGCCCCAGCATTTT; CDR3aa: CASRSPRSNQPQHF; d_gene: -; j_gene: TRBJ1-5; abundance: few; v_gene: TRBV6-5
CDR3nt: TGTGCCAGCAGACCGACTAGCGGGGGGAGGAATGAGCAGTTCTTC; CDR3aa: CASRPTSGGRNEQFF; d_gene: TRBD2; j_gene: TRBJ2-1; abundance: -; v_gene: TRBV3-1/TRBV3-2
CDR3nt: TGTGCCAGCAGTTTGGGAGGCGCGAATACGCAGTATTTT; CDR3aa: CASSLGGANTQYF; d_gene: -; j_gene: TRBJ2-3; abundance: -; v_gene: TRBV12-3/TRBV12-4
CDR3nt: TGTGCCAGTAGTGTCTACCTGGACACCATGCACCAGCCCCAGCATTTT; CDR3aa: CASSVYLDTMHQPQHF; d_gene: -; j_gene: TRBJ1-5; abundance: -; v_gene: TRBV19
CDR3nt: TGTGCCAGCAGTTACTCGAGGGGGTGGGAGACCCAGTACTTC; CDR3aa: CASSYSRGWETQYF; d_gene: -; j_gene: TRBJ2-5; abundance: -; v_gene: TRBV6-5
CDR3nt: TGTGCCAGCACTCTACCGGGACGCACCTGGGGCTACACCTTC; CDR3aa: CASTLPGRTWGYTF; d_gene: -; j_gene: TRBJ1-2; abundance: -; v_gene: TRBV6-5
CDR3nt: TGTGCCAGCAGCTCGACAGGGCCGCCCCAGCATTTT; CDR3aa: CASSSTGPPQHF; d_gene: TRBD1; j_gene: TRBJ1-5; abundance: -; v_gene: TRBV12-3/TRBV12-4
CDR3nt: TGTGCCAGCAGCCCCTCGCGGGAACCTTACAATGAGCAGTTCTTC; CDR3aa: CASSPSREPYNEQFF; d_gene: -; j_gene: TRBJ2-1; abundance: once; v_gene: TRBV5-6
CDR3nt: TGTGCCAGCTCCCTCGGGACAGTTGATTCACCCCTCCACTTT; CDR3aa: CASSLGTVDSPLHF; d_gene: TRBD1; j_gene: TRBJ1-6; abundance: -; v_gene: TRBV18
CDR3nt: TGTGCCAGCAGTTTAGACCCCCCATTAGCGGGAGTACGCGACGGGGAGCTGTTTTTT; CDR3aa: CASSLDPPLAGVRDGELFF; d_gene: TRBD2; j_gene: TRBJ2-2; abundance: -; v_gene: TRBV27
CDR3nt: TGTGCCAGCAGCCTGGGAGGGGTGCTCCGCAATGAGCAGTTCTTC; CDR3aa: CASSLGGVLRNEQFF; d_gene: TRBD2; j_gene: TRBJ2-1; abundance: -; v_gene: TRBV7-2
CDR3nt: TGTGCCAGCAGTCGGGCATTCACAGATACGCAGTATTTT; CDR3aa: CASSRAFTDTQYF; d_gene: -; j_gene: TRBJ2-3; abundance: -; v_gene: TRBV6-2/TRBV6-3
CDR3nt: TGTGCCACTTCGGGGGGCAGTGTCAATCAGCCCCAGCATTTT; CDR3aa: CATSGGSVNQPQHF; d_gene: -; j_gene: TRBJ1-5; abundance: -; v_gene: TRBV28
CDR3nt: TGCGCCAGCAGCCAAGATCTGCCTAGCGGAGCCTACGAGCAGTACTTC; CDR3aa: CASSQDLPSGAYEQYF; d_gene: TRBD2; j_gene: TRBJ2-7; abundance: -; v_gene: TRBV4-3
CDR3nt: TGTGCCAGTAGTATAGGACAGCGCATGAACACTGAAGCTTTCTTT; CDR3aa: CASSIGQRMNTEAFF; d_gene: -; j_gene: TRBJ1-1; abundance: -; v_gene: TRBV19
CDR3nt: TGTGCCAGCAGTCTGACGCCATCAGAGACCCAGTACTTC; CDR3aa: CASSLTPSETQYF; d_gene: -; j_gene: TRBJ2-5; abundance: once; v_gene: TRBV6-4
CDR3nt: TGTGCCAGCAGTGAAGCAGTTCGCTCCGGGGACCGTGAAAAACTGTTTTTT; CDR3aa: CASSEAVRSGDREKLFF; d_gene: -; j_gene: TRBJ1-4; abundance: -; v_gene: TRBV6-1
CDR3nt: TGTGCCAGCAGCCTCCCGAGGGCAACTAATGAAAAACTGTTTTTT; CDR3aa: CASSLPRATNEKLFF; d_gene: -; j_gene: TRBJ1-4; abundance: -; v_gene: TRBV7-8
CDR3nt: TGTGCCAGCAGCTTAGTTCGGGGCCAGGGCCTTGAAGCTTTCTTT; CDR3aa: CASSLVRGQGLEAFF; d_gene: -; j_gene: TRBJ1-1; abundance: once; v_gene: TRBV11-2
CDR3nt: TGTGCCAGCAGCAGAAAGACAGGTGCTGAAGCTTTCTTT; CDR3aa: CASSRKTGAEAFF; d_gene: -; j_gene: TRBJ1-1; abundance: -; v_gene: TRBV5-4
CDR3nt: TGTGCCAGCAGTACGGGCCCCTCCGGGGAGCTGTTTTTT; CDR3aa: CASSTGPSGELFF; d_gene: -; j_gene: TRBJ2-2; abundance: -; v_gene: TRBV7-8
CDR3nt: TGTGCCAGCACTGTTGGACTAGCGAACTACAATGAGCAGTTCTTC; CDR3aa: CASTVGLANYNEQFF; d_gene: TRBD2; j_gene: TRBJ2-1; abundance: -; v_gene: TRBV2
CDR3nt: TGTGCCAGCAGCTTGCGGGACAGGGGATCTAACTATGGCTACACCTTC; CDR3aa: CASSLRDRGSNYGYTF; d_gene: TRBD1; j_gene: TRBJ1-2; abundance: few; v_gene: TRBV5-6
CDR3nt: TGCAGTGCTAGTATGAACTCTGGAAACACCATATATTTT; CDR3aa: CSASMNSGNTIYF; d_gene: -; j_gene: TRBJ1-3; abundance: -; v_gene: TRBV20-1
CDR3nt: TGTGCCAGCAGCGTAGGCATAGTGGAGTATCAGCCCCAGCATTTT; CDR3aa: CASSVGIVEYQPQHF; d_gene: -; j_gene: TRBJ1-5; abundance: -; v_gene: TRBV9
CDR3nt: TGTGCCATCAGTGCTGAGGGGAATAGCAATCAGCCCCAGCATTTT; CDR3aa: CAISAEGNSNQPQHF; d_gene: -; j_gene: TRBJ1-5; abundance: few; v_gene: TRBV10-3
CDR3nt: TGTGCCACCAGTGACGAGAACAGGGAAGGTGGCTACACCTTC; CDR3aa: CATSDENREGGYTF; d_gene: -; j_gene: TRBJ1-2; abundance: -; v_gene: TRBV24-1
CDR3nt: TGTGCCAGAAGCTTCACGGGCGAGGATCAGCCCCAGCATTTT; CDR3aa: CARSFTGEDQPQHF; d_gene: -; j_gene: TRBJ1-5; abundance: -; v_gene: TRBV5-3